One and the same sample provided the 3 T cell receptor beta chains below, sequenced in a study of blood T cells in healthy people across ages (dated by TCRdb to between 2014 and 2017). The library came from 5' RACE. Sequencing instrument: Illumina HiSeq 2500. A second PCR of about 6 to 11 cycles was performed with a sample-barcoded 5' primer and a J-beta primer mix. TCRdb redid the processing of the public reads, applying fastp at Q25 and MiXCR, and retained in-frame beta chains. Identical CDR3 protein sequences are pooled into one entry, listed with their most common genes and DNA. The sample records some 1.1 million distinct CDR3 sequences, around two fifths of which are singletons. The top ten constitute around 12% of the sample. Sequenced material: blood. Every receptor here comes from a man in his late teens or twenties in good health.

As regards this clonotype: Since a much larger clone is just one base distant, this may be a read error. In nucleotides, the CDR3 is TGTGCCAGCAGCCCTGCTATCGGTGGTCGGTGGTACTTC. Translation gives CASSPAIGGRWYF. V is TRBV9 and J is TRBJ2-5, with D unclear. CDR3 length: 13 amino acids. Per germline, CDR1 SGDLS and CDR2 YYNGEE. V was cut by 4 bases and J by 13 bases, with 20 bases left in between.

On this clonotype itself: One end of the junction fails to match germline, which may point to a read error. The J gene is TRBJ2-1, the V gene TRBV3-1, with a possible D match to TRBD2 (6 bases). This CDR3 has 13 amino acids. The germline V gene encodes CDR1 LGHDT and CDR2 YNNKEL (reference sequence). The CDR3 region has the DNA TGTGCCAGCAGCCAACCCGGGACTGGATTGGTATGCTTC. The encoded protein is CASSQPGTGLVCF.

The rearrangement uses TRBV2 and TRBJ2-5, with D perhaps TRBD1 (6 bases). The V end lost 7 bases, the J end lost 2 bases, and 17 bases lay between the germline ends. The CDR3 sequence is 15 residues long. Germline V gene sequence: CDR1 SNHLY, CDR2 FYNNEI. The DNA for the CDR3 is TGTGCCAGCAAAATGGGCAGGGGAGCTCAAGAGACCCAGTACTTC. Translated: CASKMGRGAQETQYF.